Below are 8 T cell receptor beta chains sequenced from a single sample in a study of blood T cell repertoires in COVID-19. The table came from immunoSEQ multiplex PCR; TCRdb's copy has only in-frame clones and leaves some out. This sample has about 350,000 clones, with 65% to 90% found just once. Sequencing was carried out using peripheral blood. These receptors all stem from a woman between 55 and 75 years old with COVID-19, enrolled during active disease.

The chain combines TRBV7-9 with TRBJ1-2; TRBD1 aligns across 11 bases. Trimming cost V 4 bases and J 11 bases; bases outside gene matches: 12. The CDR3 covers 15 residues. CDR1 is SEHNR and CDR2 is FQNEAQ in the germline V gene (reference sequence). For the CDR3, the DNA is TGTGCCAGCAGCTCGAACACTTGGGACAGGGGGGGATACACCTTC. Translation gives CASSSNTWDRGGYTF.

The V and J genes are TRBV11-2 and TRBJ1-5; D remains ambiguous. The CDR3 totals 13 residues. The germline V and J ends were trimmed by 0 bases and 7 bases, with 7 bases remaining between them. Looked up from germline, CDR1 is SGHAT and CDR2 is FQNNGV. CDR3 nucleotide sequence: TGTGCCAGCAGCTTAGATGTCAGGCAGCCCCAGCATTTT. Protein sequence: CASSLDVRQPQHF. The entire variable domain, with the rest obtained from reference TRBV11-2 and TRBJ1-5, is as follows: EAGVAQSPRYKIIEKRQSVAFWCNPISGHATLYWYQQILGQGPKLLIQFQNNGVVDDSQLPKDRFSAERLKGVDSTLKIQPAKLEDSAVYLCASSLDVRQPQHFGDGTRLSIL.

V is TRBV9 and J is TRBJ2-1, with 14 bases matching TRBD2. The J segment lost 7 bases and the V segment lost 4 bases, leaving 4 bases of the junction unmatched. CDR1 is SGDLS, CDR2 YYNGEE, per germline. The CDR3 is 15 residues long. DNA for the CDR3: TGTGCCAGCAGCCTCGGGACTAGCGGGGGAAATGAGCAGTTCTTC. This gives the protein CASSLGTSGGNEQFF.

This clone was found a few times. The V gene is TRBV5-1, the J gene TRBJ2-1, with TRBD2 matching 9 bases. This CDR3 comprises 15 residues. Germline V lookup: CDR1 SGHRS, CDR2 YFSETQ. The V segment lost 3 bases and the J segment 5 bases; nucleotides outside the gene matches: 6. The CDR3 sequence: CASSSLAGTNNEQFF. Here the CDR3 DNA reads TGCGCCAGCAGCTCCCTAGCGGGGACGAACAATGAGCAGTTCTTC.

This chain joins TRBV3-1 (or the pseudogene TRBV3-2) and TRBJ1-1; maybe TRBD1 (6 bases). Trimming left V 8 bases short and J 0 bases short, with 10 bases between. The CDR3 runs 13 residues. CDR1 and CDR2 (germline): LGHDT, YNNKEL (reference sequence). The CDR3 nucleotides read TGTGCCAGCGGCTGGACAGTGAACACTGAAGCTTTCTTT. This sequence encodes CASGWTVNTEAFF.

CDR3 loop: CASRQRTSGAPSSYNEQFF. The CDR3 DNA reads as TGCGCCAGCAGACAGCGGACTAGCGGGGCCCCGAGCTCCTACAATGAGCAGTTCTTC. The chain couples TRBV5-1 to TRBJ2-1; 12 positions match TRBD2. Per the germline V gene, CDR1 is SGHRS and CDR2 is YFSETQ. V lost 5 bases to trimming and J lost 0 bases; unmatched junction nucleotides: 12. This CDR3 has 19 residues. The whole variable domain, filled in from reference TRBV5-1 and TRBJ2-1, reads KAGVTQTPRYLIKTRGQQVTLSCSPISGHRSVSWYQQTPGQGLQFLFEYFSETQRNKGNFPGRFSGRQFSNSRSEMNVSTLELGDSALYLCASRQRTSGAPSSYNEQFFGPGTRLTVL.

The CDR3: CASSPTPTSGGATDTQYF. The CDR3 DNA reads as TGTGCCAGCTCACCAACGCCCACTAGCGGCGGCGCCACAGATACGCAGTATTTT. The chain recombines TRBV18 with TRBJ2-3, with 8 bases aligning to TRBD2. Germline loops: CDR1 KGHSH, CDR2 LQKENI. Trimming cost V 2 bases and J 2 bases; bases outside gene matches: 12. The CDR3 contains 18 residues.

This clone was seen just once. This chain uses TRBV30 with TRBJ2-5, with a possible D match to TRBD1 (6 bases). Trimming took 5 bases from V and 5 from J, leaving 12 bases between them. This CDR3 comprises 12 residues. CDR1 and CDR2 from the germline V gene are GTSNPN and SVGIG (reference sequence). The CDR3 bases are TGTGCCTGGCTGGGGGCGCGGGAGACCCAGTACTTC. Its translation is CAWLGARETQYF.